Following are 19 T cell receptor beta chains from one sample sequenced in a study of CD8 T cells in Susac syndrome. The authors reverse transcribed about 0.5 to 1 ug RNA with random hexamers. MiXCR, applied by TCRdb to the immunoSEQ multiplex PCR reads, yields one record per CDR3 protein. The sample holds 120,000 or so distinct CDR3 sequences, around 96% seen once. The sequencing input was CD4+ T cells from PBMCs. These TCRs come from a human donor with Susac syndrome.

The chain uses TRBV24-1 and TRBJ1-5; maybe TRBD1 (5 bases). V lost 4 bases to trimming and J lost 6 bases, with 9 bases between them. This CDR3 is 13 amino acids long. Germline assignment: CDR1 KGHDR and CDR2 SFDVKD. CDR3 loop: CATSERTGQPQHF. The CDR3 DNA reads as TGTGCCACCAGTGAGCGAACAGGTCAGCCCCAGCATTTT.

The J gene is TRBJ2-5, the V gene TRBV5-1; the match to TRBD1 covers 7 bases. J lost 5 bases, V lost 4 bases, and 14 bases had no gene match. CDR3 size: 16 residues. Per germline, CDR1 SGHRS and CDR2 YFSETQ. The DNA for the CDR3 is TGCGCCAGCAGCCAGCTAACGACGAGGGGGCGGGAGACCCAGTACTTC. Its protein product is CASSQLTTRGRETQYF. Based on the CDR3 plus reference TRBV5-1 and TRBJ2-5, the full variable domain is KAGVTQTPRYLIKTRGQQVTLSCSPISGHRSVSWYQQTPGQGLQFLFEYFSETQRNKGNFPGRFSGRQFSNSRSEMNVSTLELGDSALYLCASSQLTTRGRETQYFGPGTRLLVL.

The gene calls are TRBV4-3 and TRBJ2-7; D call uncertain. This CDR3 spans 14 amino acids. V was cut by 0 bases and J by 2 bases, with 8 bases left in between. In germline, CDR1 is LGHNA, CDR2 YSLEER. CDR3 in DNA: TGCGCCAGCAGCCAAGAGCTTGCCGCCTACGAGCAGTACTTC. This translates into CASSQELAAYEQYF.

The rearrangement uses TRBV29-1 and TRBJ2-3; D is unresolved. This CDR3 has 13 amino acids. The V end was cut by 4 bases, the J end by 4 bases, with 12 bases between. Germline-derived CDR1 and CDR2 are SQVTM and ANQGSEA. CDR3: CSVGPDSADTQYF. CDR3 bases: TGCAGCGTTGGACCTGATTCGGCAGATACGCAGTATTTT.

The chain has TRBV30 and TRBJ2-1, with D unresolved. Germline lookup yields CDR1 GTSNPN and CDR2 SVGIG (reference sequence). V was trimmed by 4 bases and J by 14 bases, leaving 15 bases between them. This CDR3 has 11 amino acids. In nucleotides, the CDR3 is TGTGCCTGGAACCTAGTTGAATCTGAGTTCTTC. Translation: CAWNLVESEFF.

The rearrangement links TRBV29-1 to TRBJ2-7; D is ambiguous. The CDR3 extends over 12 amino acids. Trimming removed 8 bases at V and 8 bases at J, with 19 bases between. Germline V gene lookup returns CDR1 SQVTM and CDR2 ANQGSEA. Here the CDR3 DNA reads TGCAGCATGAGAGACACTTTCTGGAAGCAGTACTTC. It encodes CSMRDTFWKQYF.

The chain couples TRBV27 to TRBJ1-2; a possible D gene is TRBD1 (5 bases). In germline, CDR1 is MNHEY, CDR2 SMNVEV (reference sequence). The CDR3 totals 16 residues. V shed 2 bases and J shed 5 bases, with 18 bases lying between them. The CDR3 DNA follows: TGTGCCAGCAGTTTACCCCCCGTGGCAGGGAGATATGGCTACACCTTC. Translating gives CASSLPPVAGRYGYTF.

The V and J genes are TRBV11-2 and TRBJ2-3; 9 nucleotides match TRBD2. CDR3 size: 14 residues. With 1 base clipped from V and 6 bases from J, the junction kept 2 bases outside the gene matches. Per germline, CDR1 SGHAT and CDR2 FQNNGV. The chain's CDR3 is CASSLAREGDTQYF. In nucleotides, the CDR3 is TGTGCCAGCAGCTTAGCGCGGGAGGGGGATACGCAGTATTTT.

This chain connects TRBV6-5 to TRBJ1-4; 11 nucleotides align to TRBD1. V dropped 6 bases and J dropped 7; count of bases not matched to a gene: 7. CDR1 and CDR2 (germline): MNHEY, SVGAGI. The CDR3 is 15 amino acids. For the CDR3, the DNA is TGTGCCAGCAGACCCCAGGGGACAGGGGGTGAAAAACTGTTTTTT. This gives the protein CASRPQGTGGEKLFF.

The chain employs TRBV6-2 or TRBV6-3 and TRBJ1-1, with D uncertain. CDR3 length: 14 amino acids. The germline V gene encodes CDR1 MNHEY and CDR2 SVGEGT. Trimming cost V 0 bases and J 8 bases, with 13 bases left between them. CDR3 in DNA: TGTGCCAGCAGTTACTCCCAGCAGGCCAGAGAAGCTTTCTTT. It codes for CASSYSQQAREAFF.

The chain uses TRBV2 and TRBJ1-2, with TRBD1 matching over 7 bases. Germline trimming cut 6 bases from V and 4 bases from J; bases unmatched to any gene: 11. In germline, CDR1 is SNHLY, CDR2 FYNNEI. The CDR3 consists of 15 residues. CDR3 coding DNA: TGTGCCAGCAGGGGGAGGGACAGACTCCTCTATGGCTACACCTTC. Translated: CASRGRDRLLYGYTF.

This chain joins TRBV4-2 and TRBJ1-5, with 7 bases lining up with TRBD1. This CDR3 contains 15 residues. Trimming cost V 1 base and J 4 bases; bases outside gene matches: 4. CDR1 and CDR2 from the germline V gene are LGHNA and YNFKEQ. The DNA for the CDR3 is TGTGCCAGCAGCCAAGTCTCAGGGGGAAATCAGCCCCAGCATTTT. Translated, it gives CASSQVSGGNQPQHF.

The V and J genes are TRBV7-2 and TRBJ2-1; 8 nucleotides agree with TRBD2. J was trimmed by 8 bases and V by 3 bases; bases with no gene match: 12. This CDR3 has 16 residues. Germline assignment: CDR1 SGHTA and CDR2 FQGNSA. CDR3: CASSLTPRTSWDEQFF. The CDR3 coding sequence is TGTGCCAGCAGCTTGACACCGAGGACTAGCTGGGATGAGCAGTTCTTC. The full variable domain, completed using reference TRBV7-2 and TRBJ2-1, is GAGVSQSPSNKVTEKGKDVELRCDPISGHTALYWYRQSLGQGLEFLIYFQGNSAPDKSGLPSDRFSAERTGGSVSTLTIQRTQQEDSAVYLCASSLTPRTSWDEQFFGPGTRLTVL.

The rearrangement uses TRBV6-4 and TRBJ2-2; unclear D gene. V dropped 4 bases and J dropped 1 base, with 4 bases sitting between them. Looked up from germline, CDR1 is MRHNA and CDR2 is SNTAGT. The CDR3 runs 13 residues. This chain's CDR3 is CASSVGNTGELFF. CDR3 nucleotides: TGTGCCAGCAGTGTAGGGAACACCGGGGAGCTGTTTTTT.

The V gene is TRBV30, the J gene TRBJ2-2, with 11 bases lining up with TRBD1. This CDR3 spans 13 amino acids. Trimming took 3 bases from V and 9 from J; bases not matched to a gene: 3. In germline, CDR1 is GTSNPN, CDR2 SVGIG (reference sequence). The CDR3 region has the DNA TGTGCCTGGAGGGACAGGGGGCACCGGGAGCTGTTTTTT. This gives the protein CAWRDRGHRELFF.

The J gene is TRBJ2-1, the V gene TRBV4-2; 7 nucleotides agree with TRBD2. Trimming took 0 bases from V and 6 from J; bases not matched to a gene: 5. Germline-derived CDR1 and CDR2 are LGHNA and YNFKEQ. The CDR3 length is 15 residues. The DNA of the CDR3 is TGTGCCAGCAGCCAAGATCCGACTAGCCGCAATGAGCAGTTCTTC. It specifies CASSQDPTSRNEQFF.

This sequence joins TRBV25-1 and TRBJ1-4; D may be TRBD1 (6 bases). Trimming removed 4 bases at V and 8 bases at J, with 11 bases between. The CDR3 runs 13 residues. CDR1 and CDR2 (germline): MGHDK, SYGVNS. This CDR3 reads CASSGTRGEKLFF. For the CDR3, the DNA is TGTGCCAGCAGTGGTACCAGGGGCGAAAAACTGTTTTTT.

The rearrangement links TRBV12-5 to TRBJ2-3; D uncertain. In germline, CDR1 is LGHNT, CDR2 FRNRAP. The V end lost 6 bases, the J end lost 4 bases, and 8 bases lay between the germline ends. This CDR3 has 12 residues. The CDR3 reads CASGPAADTQYF. The DNA for the CDR3 is TGTGCTAGTGGCCCCGCGGCAGATACGCAGTATTTT. Complete variable domain (other parts from reference TRBV12-5 and TRBJ2-3): DARVTQTPRHKVTEMGQEVTMRCQPILGHNTVFWYRQTMMQGLELLAYFRNRAPLDDSGMPKDRFSAEMPDATLATLKIQPSEPRDSAVYFCASGPAADTQYFGPGTRLTVL.

The V gene is TRBV4-1, the J gene TRBJ1-4; D is unresolved. This CDR3 has 13 residues. Trimming pared 3 bases from V and 7 bases from J, leaving 9 bases between. Germline V gene lookup returns CDR1 MGHRA and CDR2 YSYEKL. This CDR3 is CASSQLLGEKLFF. The CDR3 DNA follows: TGCGCCAGCAGCCAGCTCCTCGGTGAAAAACTGTTTTTT.